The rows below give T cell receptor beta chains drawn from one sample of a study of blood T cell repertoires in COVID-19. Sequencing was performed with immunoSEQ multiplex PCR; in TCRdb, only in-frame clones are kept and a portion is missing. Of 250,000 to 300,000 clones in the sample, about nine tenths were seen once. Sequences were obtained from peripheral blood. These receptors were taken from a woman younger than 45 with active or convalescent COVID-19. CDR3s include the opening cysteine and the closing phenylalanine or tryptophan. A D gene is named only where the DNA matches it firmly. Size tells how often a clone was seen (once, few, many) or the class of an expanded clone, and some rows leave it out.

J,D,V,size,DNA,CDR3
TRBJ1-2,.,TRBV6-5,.,TGTGCCAGCAGTTACGGGTCTCAAGGAGCTGGCTACACCTTC,CASSYGSQGAGYTF
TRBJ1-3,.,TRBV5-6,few,TGTGCCAGCAGCTTGGGGTCGGAGGGCTTAATTTCCGGAAACACCATATATTTT,CASSLGSEGLISGNTIYF
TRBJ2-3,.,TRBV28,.,TGTGCCAGCAGTTTATCCGAACTAGCAGGAGATACGCAGTATTTT,CASSLSELAGDTQYF
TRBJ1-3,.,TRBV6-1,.,TGTGCCAGCAGTGAAGCCCTCCCTTTCCCTGGAAACACCATATATTTT,CASSEALPFPGNTIYF
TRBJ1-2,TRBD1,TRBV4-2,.,TGTGCCAGCAGCCAAGGACAGGGGAAGAGATATGGCTACACCTTC,CASSQGQGKRYGYTF
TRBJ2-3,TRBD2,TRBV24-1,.,TGTGCCACCACCGCCGGAACTAGCGGGGGCCGCACAGATACGCAGTATTTT,CATTAGTSGGRTDTQYF
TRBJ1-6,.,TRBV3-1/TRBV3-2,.,TGTGCCAGCAGCCAAGTCCCCCGGGGTAGGGTAGGGCAGTCACCCCTCCACTTT,CASSQVPRGRVGQSPLHF
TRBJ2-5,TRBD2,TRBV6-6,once,TGTGCCAGCAGGGTTAGCGGGGGGGTTGAGACCCAGTACTTC,CASRVSGGVETQYF
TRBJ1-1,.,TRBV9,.,TGTGCCAGCAGCGCCAGCCGAGGAGGGGACACTGAAGCTTTCTTT,CASSASRGGDTEAFF
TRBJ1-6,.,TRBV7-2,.,TGTGCCAGCAGCTCCCCAATGGAGGCGACAACAAATAATTCACCCCTCCACTTT,CASSSPMEATTNNSPLHF